This passage covers 22 T cell receptor beta chains from one sample sequenced in a study of control samples from healthy donors and cancer patients. This table comes from immunoSEQ multiplex PCR, and its TCRdb copy is limited to in-frame clones, with some not included. The profile shows approximately 140,000 clones, approximately 86% of them singletons. Specimen: blood. These receptors all stem from a woman between 25 and 40 years old in good health.

This clone was seen only once. The chain carries TRBV20-1 and TRBJ2-3, with D uncertain. Trimming shortened V by 3 bases and J by 6 bases, and 13 bases separated the two germline ends. Germline V gene sequence: CDR1 DFQATT, CDR2 SNEGSKA (reference sequence). There are 13 residues in the CDR3. The CDR3 nucleotides read TGCAGTGCTAGTCGGTCTGAGGCGGATACGCAGTATTTT. This translates into CSASRSEADTQYF.

This rearrangement joins TRBV28 to TRBJ1-1; TRBD1 agrees at 8 bases. The trim removed 2 bases at V and 9 bases at J, leaving 8 bases unmatched. Germline CDR1 MDHEN, CDR2 SYDVKM. The CDR3 loop spans 14 amino acids. CDR3 nucleotide sequence: TGTGCCAGCAGTTTACCTGGGACAGGAACTAAAGCTTTCTTT. Protein sequence: CASSLPGTGTKAFF. Supplemented by reference TRBV28 and TRBJ1-1, the full variable domain reads DVKVTQSSRYLVKRTGEKVFLECVQDMDHENMFWYRQDPGLGLRLIYFSYDVKMKEKGDIPEGYSVSREKKERFSLILESASTNQTSMYLCASSLPGTGTKAFFGQGTRLTVV.

The chain couples TRBV5-1 to TRBJ2-1; 7 nucleotides match TRBD1. Germline V gene sequence: CDR1 SGHRS, CDR2 YFSETQ. The CDR3 is made up of 15 amino acids. Losses at the gene ends were 4 bases for V and 8 bases for J; bases not matched to a gene: 12. The CDR3 region is CASSPSPGDSYEQFF. The CDR3 DNA is TGCGCCAGCAGCCCGTCCCCTGGGGACAGCTATGAGCAGTTCTTC.

CDR3 sequence: CASSLGTDYGYTF. The CDR3 DNA reads as TGTGCCAGCAGTTTAGGGACAGATTATGGCTACACCTTC. The V gene is TRBV28, the J gene TRBJ1-2; 7 bases match TRBD1. The length of the CDR3 is 13 residues. CDR1 MDHEN and CDR2 SYDVKM come from the germline V gene. V was pared by 2 bases and J by 5 bases, with 2 bases of the junction left unmatched.

The genes are TRBV29-1 and TRBJ1-2; D unresolved. Germline V gene lookup returns CDR1 SQVTM and CDR2 ANQGSEA. V gave up 2 bases and J gave up 1 base, with 5 bases separating them. The CDR3 contains 12 residues. In DNA form, the CDR3 reads TGCAGCGTTGAATGGGGTAACTATGGCTACACCTTC. Translating it yields CSVEWGNYGYTF.

The genes are TRBV30 and TRBJ1-2; 8 positions match TRBD1. In germline, CDR1 is GTSNPN, CDR2 SVGIG (reference sequence). With 6 bases clipped from V and 4 bases from J, the junction kept 7 bases outside the gene matches. This CDR3 comprises 13 residues. CDR3 in DNA: TGTGCCTGTCGAACAGGGGGGTCCTATGGCTACACCTTC. This sequence encodes CACRTGGSYGYTF.

The V call is TRBV5-1, the J call TRBJ2-2; the D gene is possibly TRBD2 (5 bases). Germline V CDR1 and CDR2: SGHRS, YFSETQ. The V end lost 4 bases, the J end lost 0 bases, and 10 bases lay between the germline ends. The CDR3 spans 15 residues. The CDR3 reads CASSAAEANTGELFF. CDR3 bases: TGCGCCAGCAGCGCAGCGGAGGCGAACACCGGGGAGCTGTTTTTT.

This chain links TRBV11-2 with TRBJ1-5, with TRBD1 identical over 11 bases. CDR1 is SGHAT and CDR2 is FQNNGV in the germline V gene. The junction had 1 base not matched to a gene; V was cut back by 1 base and J by 2 bases. This CDR3 is 16 amino acids long. Written as DNA, the CDR3 is TGTGCCAGCAGCTTAGGGACAGGGGGCGGCAATCAGCCCCAGCATTTT. Its translation: CASSLGTGGGNQPQHF. The full variable domain, completed using reference TRBV11-2 and TRBJ1-5, is EAGVAQSPRYKIIEKRQSVAFWCNPISGHATLYWYQQILGQGPKLLIQFQNNGVVDDSQLPKDRFSAERLKGVDSTLKIQPAKLEDSAVYLCASSLGTGGGNQPQHFGDGTRLSIL.

V gene TRBV11-2 combines with J gene TRBJ2-7; 9 positions match TRBD1. The CDR3 sequence is 13 residues long. Germline CDR1 reads SGHAT; CDR2 reads FQNNGV. V was pared by 11 bases and J by 5 bases, with 10 bases of the junction left unmatched. The CDR3 nucleotides read TGTGCCCCGATACCGGGACAGGGCCACGAGCAGTACTTC. Translated, it gives CAPIPGQGHEQYF.

The J gene is TRBJ1-3, the V gene TRBV9; TRBD1 matches at 8 bases. This CDR3 is built from 15 residues. Germline V CDR1 and CDR2: SGDLS, YYNGEE. V shed 3 bases, J shed 3 bases, and the junction held 5 bases outside the gene matches. The DNA of the CDR3 is TGTGCCAGCAGCGCTCAGGGGGCTGTTGGAAACACCATATATTTT. Its translation is CASSAQGAVGNTIYF.

The rearrangement links TRBV5-5 to TRBJ1-6; 7 bases line up with TRBD1. Germline V lookup: CDR1 SGHKS, CDR2 YYEKEE (reference sequence). This CDR3 is built from 15 residues. The V gene end was trimmed by 3 bases and the J gene end by 6 bases; junction bases not matched to a gene: 6. DNA for the CDR3: TGTGCCAGCAGCTCTCAGGGACAGCGTAATTCACCCCTCCACTTT. Protein sequence: CASSSQGQRNSPLHF.

V is TRBV9 and J is TRBJ2-3; maybe TRBD1 (7 bases). This CDR3 comprises 14 residues. The V end was cut by 6 bases, the J end by 4 bases, with 15 bases between. The germline CDR1 and CDR2 sequences are SGDLS and YYNGEE. The CDR3 nucleotides read TGTGCCAGCAAACCGGAGGGGGCCCCAGATACGCAGTATTTT. This gives the protein CASKPEGAPDTQYF.

The J gene is TRBJ2-5, the V gene TRBV7-9; perhaps TRBD2 as D (6 bases). Germline values: CDR1 SEHNR, CDR2 FQNEAQ (reference sequence). Trimming pared 3 bases from V and 2 bases from J, leaving 10 bases between. The CDR3 spans 14 residues. The DNA for the CDR3 is TGTGCCAGCAGCTTCTTGGGGGGTCAAGAGACCCAGTACTTC. Translating gives CASSFLGGQETQYF.

This chain connects TRBV7-8 to TRBJ2-7; TRBD1 or TRBD2 may be the D gene (5 bases each). Germline lookup yields CDR1 SGHVS and CDR2 FQNEAQ. The CDR3 contains 15 residues. Trimming stripped 2 bases from V and 3 bases from J, with 14 bases between. In DNA, the CDR3 is TGTGCCAGCAGCTTACAGGGCACGGGGTTCTACGAGCAGTACTTC. Translation gives CASSLQGTGFYEQYF.

The chain employs TRBV10-3 and TRBJ2-5; perhaps TRBD1 as D (6 bases). The V end was cut by 4 bases, the J end by 2 bases, with 14 bases between. Germline V CDR1 and CDR2: ENHRY, SYGVKD. The CDR3 extends over 15 amino acids. In DNA form, the CDR3 reads TGTGCCATCAGTGCCTTAGGGGGATCACAAGAGACCCAGTACTTC. It yields the protein CAISALGGSQETQYF.

The rearrangement uses TRBV30 and TRBJ1-3; D remains unclear. V was pared by 4 bases and J by 0 bases, with 13 bases between. The CDR3 is 15 amino acids. From germline, CDR1 is GTSNPN and CDR2 SVGIG (reference sequence). The DNA for the CDR3 is TGTGCCTGGACTTTCAAGGGTGGCTCTGGAAACACCATATATTTT. Its translation: CAWTFKGGSGNTIYF. Complete variable domain (other parts from reference TRBV30 and TRBJ1-3): SQTIHQWPATLVQPVGSPLSLECTVEGTSNPNLYWYRQAAGRGLQLLFYSVGIGQISSEVPQNLSASRPQDRQFILSSKKLLLSDSGFYLCAWTFKGGSGNTIYFGEGSWLTVV.

The chain is built from TRBV12-3 or TRBV12-4 and TRBJ1-4, with D possibly TRBD1 on 6 matching bases. The CDR3 runs 13 residues. V was clipped by 2 bases and J by 13 bases, with 14 bases between them. The CDR3 DNA sequence: TGTGCCAGCAGTTTACAGGGGCCCTACGGACTGTTTTTT. Translation gives CASSLQGPYGLFF.

This clone was recorded once. The chain is built from TRBV5-1 and TRBJ2-5; TRBD2 matches 13 bases. The J segment lost 2 bases and the V segment lost 2 bases, leaving 9 bases of the junction unmatched. From germline, CDR1 is SGHRS and CDR2 YFSETQ. This CDR3 has 18 amino acids. The CDR3 DNA follows: TGCGCCAGCAGCTTCAGACTAGCGGGAGGCGCCTTTCAAGAGACCCAGTACTTC. Translating gives CASSFRLAGGAFQETQYF.

The J gene is TRBJ1-1, the V gene TRBV2, with TRBD1 matching 8 bases. Unmatched junction bases numbered 12, after V lost 6 bases and J lost 6 bases. Germline assignment: CDR1 SNHLY and CDR2 FYNNEI. The CDR3 runs 15 residues. Written as DNA, the CDR3 is TGTGCCAGCAGGTTACCCCTCGGGACAGGCTCTGAAGCTTTCTTT. It is translated as CASRLPLGTGSEAFF. Filled out from reference TRBV2 and TRBJ1-1, the complete variable domain reads EPEVTQTPSHQVTQMGQEVILRCVPISNHLYFYWYRQILGQKVEFLVSFYNNEISEKSEIFDDQFSVERPDGSNFTLKIRSTKLEDSAMYFCASRLPLGTGSEAFFGQGTRLTVV.

The V gene is TRBV3-1 (or the pseudogene TRBV3-2), the J gene TRBJ1-5; perhaps TRBD1 as D (5 bases). V was pared by 0 bases and J by 4 bases, with 13 bases between. The CDR3 is 16 residues long. Germline loops: CDR1 LGHDT, CDR2 YNNKEL (reference sequence). CDR3 residues: CASSQEFGTENQPQHF. The DNA of the CDR3 is TGTGCCAGCAGCCAAGAATTCGGGACGGAGAATCAGCCCCAGCATTTT.

CDR3 loop: CASASGSWSEKLFF. CDR3 sequence (DNA): TGTGCCTCGGCCTCCGGGTCCTGGAGTGAAAAACTGTTTTTT. V and J are TRBV30 and TRBJ1-4; D call uncertain. The CDR3 is 14 amino acids. Trimming removed 7 bases at V and 7 bases at J, with 19 bases between. Germline CDR1 reads GTSNPN; CDR2 reads SVGIG (reference sequence).

J is TRBJ2-1 and V is TRBV2; 7 bases line up with TRBD2. J lost 5 bases, V lost 6 bases, and 7 bases had no gene match. Per the germline V gene, CDR1 is SNHLY and CDR2 is FYNNEI. CDR3 length: 14 amino acids. Here the CDR3 DNA reads TGTGCCAGCAGCGCCGTGGCGGGGGACAATGAGCAGTTCTTC. This codes for CASSAVAGDNEQFF.